A selection of T cell receptor beta chains follows, all from one sample in a study of tumor and adjacent non-tumor tissue in lung cancer. From the multiplex PCR reads, TCRdb called clonotypes with MiXCR, one entry per CDR3 protein. This repertoire shows some 80,000 distinct CDR3 sequences, roughly 80% found once; its top ten account for 40% to 65%. What was sequenced was distant non-tumor lung tissue. The receptors were gathered from a man between 60 and 75 years old with non-small cell lung cancer. Each CDR3 is given with its conserved first and last residue.

v_call: TRBV11-2; j_call: TRBJ2-5; cdr3_aa: CASSSPMGVPKKTQYF
v_call: TRBV20-1; j_call: TRBJ2-7; cdr3_aa: CSATSGTSGLMEQYF
v_call: TRBV29-1; j_call: TRBJ2-5; cdr3_aa: CNVEATSGRIQETLYF
v_call: TRBV11-2; j_call: TRBJ2-1; cdr3_aa: CASSQDRQGYNGQFF
v_call: TRBV5-6; j_call: TRBJ2-1; cdr3_aa: CASSQDRREIYIEQFF
v_call: TRBV12-3/TRBV12-4; j_call: TRBJ2-2; cdr3_aa: CTSHPGSNTGELFF
v_call: TRBV5-4; j_call: TRBJ2-3; cdr3_aa: CASSLAPRLATDTQYF
v_call: TRBV20-1; j_call: TRBJ2-7; cdr3_aa: CSLRVRDYEQYF
v_call: TRBV20-1; j_call: TRBJ2-7; cdr3_aa: CSASGVTYVQYF
v_call: TRBV12-3/TRBV12-4; j_call: TRBJ2-3; cdr3_aa: CASSYLSGASTDTQYF
v_call: TRBV24-1; j_call: TRBJ1-5; cdr3_aa: CATSGGSSNQSQHF
v_call: TRBV4-1; j_call: TRBJ1-2; cdr3_aa: CVSKGGLYGYTF
v_call: TRBV11-2; j_call: TRBJ2-5; cdr3_aa: CASSRGSGDTQYF
v_call: TRBV6-5; j_call: TRBJ2-6; cdr3_aa: CASSLAGANSGANVLIF
v_call: TRBV11-2; j_call: TRBJ2-7; cdr3_aa: CAGSRMGQAFESYEQYF
v_call: TRBV12-3/TRBV12-4; j_call: TRBJ2-3; cdr3_aa: CATPVSTDTQYF
v_call: TRBV12-3/TRBV12-4; j_call: TRBJ2-1; cdr3_aa: CASRGLVGLDEQLF
v_call: TRBV19; j_call: TRBJ1-6; cdr3_aa: CASSGSLNSPLHF
v_call: TRBV11-1; j_call: TRBJ2-1; cdr3_aa: CASSLSRLAAGNNEQFF
v_call: TRBV4-2; j_call: TRBJ1-1; cdr3_aa: CASSHPDRALNTEAFF
v_call: TRBV4-3; j_call: TRBJ1-4; cdr3_aa: CASSQDGATNEKLFF
v_call: TRBV6-2/TRBV6-3; j_call: TRBJ2-3; cdr3_aa: CASRPGNTDTQYF
v_call: TRBV5-4; j_call: TRBJ1-5; cdr3_aa: CASCFFGGSDQPQHF
v_call: TRBV11-2; j_call: TRBJ1-6; cdr3_aa: CASSLGRDNNSPQHF
v_call: TRBV11-2; j_call: TRBJ2-2; cdr3_aa: CTGSLEPPTSSGELFF
v_call: TRBV11-2; j_call: TRBJ2-5; cdr3_aa: CASSATMGRLKETQYF
v_call: TRBV20-1; j_call: TRBJ1-5; cdr3_aa: CNAFNMFDQPQHF
v_call: TRBV6-5; j_call: TRBJ1-4; cdr3_aa: CASSYMIGTNEELFF
v_call: TRBV11-2; j_call: TRBJ1-2; cdr3_aa: CASNLPSAGARGYTF
v_call: TRBV11-3; j_call: TRBJ1-2; cdr3_aa: CASSNSTSGANYDYTF